This TCR beta chain was sequenced in a study of early T cells in non-severe SARS-CoV-2 infection. Looking at the study overall: Sequencing of bulk RNA from unsorted whole blood was done, without chain pairing.

From the 5' RACE reads, TCRdb called clonotypes with MiXCR, one entry per CDR3 protein. In the table there are 25,000 to 30,000 distinct CDR3 sequences, roughly 5% of which are singletons. Ten or more counts support this clonotype. Trimming took 1 base from V and 1 from J, leaving 11 bases between them. The CDR3 length is 15 residues. CDR1 and CDR2 (germline): SGHRS, YFSETQ. The V call is TRBV5-1, the J call TRBJ1-1; D may be TRBD1 (6 bases). Specimen: whole blood. This TCR came from an adult who was a healthcare worker with PCR-confirmed SARS-CoV-2 infection or an uninfected control (not recorded which). The CDR3 sequence is CASSLQGLENTEAFF. The CDR3 DNA is TGCGCCAGCAGCTTGCAGGGGCTAGAGAACACTGAAGCTTTCTTT.